A single sample is the source of the 14 T cell receptor beta chains below, sequenced in a study of STAT3 mutations in large granular lymphocyte leukemia. Study conclusions and caveats: In T-cell large granular lymphocyte leukemia, about half of patients showed multiple immunodominant subclonotypes.

These receptors' antigens are unknown. Method: immunoSEQ multiplex PCR; TCRdb's copy keeps in-frame clones and lacks some. Of approximately 15,000 clones in the sample, about nine tenths were seen once. Source material: peripheral blood mononuclear cells. These receptors all stem from a woman between 50 and 59 years old with T-cell large granular lymphocyte leukemia. Some clones in this sample may be carry-over from other donors' samples.

The V and J genes are TRBV5-1 and TRBJ1-2; D is unresolved. CDR3 size: 12 residues. Trimming cost V 5 bases and J 3 bases, with 8 bases left between them. Germline CDR1 is SGHRS and CDR2 is YFSETQ. CDR3 amino acids: CASRSQDYGYTF. In DNA, the CDR3 is TGCGCCAGCAGATCTCAAGACTATGGCTACACCTTC.

The chain combines TRBV5-1 with TRBJ2-1; 11 positions match TRBD2. Trimming at V came to 4 bases and at J to 4 bases, leaving 4 bases not matched to a gene. The germline CDR1 and CDR2 sequences are SGHRS and YFSETQ. This CDR3 has 15 amino acids. The DNA for the CDR3 is TGCGCCAGCAGCCCGGGACTAGCGGCGTACAATGAGCAGTTCTTC. It yields the protein CASSPGLAAYNEQFF.

The rearrangement joins TRBV5-6 to TRBJ2-7; no definite D call. CDR3 length equals 11 residues. Germline V gene data show CDR1 as SGHDT and CDR2 as YYEEEE. The ends were cut back, 0 bases at V and 11 bases at J, with 9 bases in the middle. CDR3 residues: CASSLGLAEYF. DNA of the CDR3: TGTGCCAGCAGCTTGGGATTGGCGGAGTACTTC.

The chain combines TRBV29-1 with TRBJ1-1; D call uncertain. CDR3 length: 10 amino acids. The germline V gene has CDR1 SQVTM and CDR2 ANQGSEA. Trimming removed 6 bases from V and 4 bases from J, with 6 bases in between. The CDR3 protein is CSVRVTEAFF. The CDR3 DNA reads as TGCAGCGTCCGGGTCACTGAAGCTTTCTTT.

V gene TRBV28 combines with J gene TRBJ2-7; perhaps TRBD1 as D (6 bases). CDR3 size: 13 residues. Trimming stripped 10 bases from V and 3 bases from J, with 16 bases between. CDR1 and CDR2 from the germline V gene are MDHEN and SYDVKM. CDR3 amino acids: CATQTGPYYEQYF. CDR3 DNA: TGTGCCACCCAAACAGGGCCCTACTACGAGCAGTACTTC.

The V gene is TRBV9, the J gene TRBJ2-7; 10 positions match TRBD1. CDR3 length: 14 residues. The ends lost 0 bases at V and 4 bases at J; junction bases unmatched: 1. The germline V gene has CDR1 SGDLS and CDR2 YYNGEE. Written as DNA, the CDR3 is TGTGCCAGCAGCGTAGAGGACAGGGGGTACGAGCAGTACTTC. The encoded protein is CASSVEDRGYEQYF.

The chain joins TRBV18 to TRBJ2-7; 9 bases align to TRBD2. The germline V gene has CDR1 KGHSH and CDR2 LQKENI. The CDR3 loop spans 15 amino acids. The V and J ends lost 5 bases and 3 bases, in that order; junction bases with no gene match: 8. CDR3 amino acids: CASSSPGLALYEQYF. The CDR3 DNA follows: TGTGCCAGCTCATCGCCGGGACTAGCCCTCTACGAGCAGTACTTC.

The CDR3 spells CASSFRDPGADTQYF. In DNA form, the CDR3 reads TGTGCCAGCAGTTTCCGGGACCCAGGTGCAGATACGCAGTATTTT. The chain recombines TRBV28 with TRBJ2-3; the D call may be TRBD1 or TRBD2 (5 bases each). Between the trimmed V and J ends, which lost 3 bases and 4 bases, there was a span of 14 bases. CDR3 length: 15 amino acids. CDR1 and CDR2 from the germline V gene are MDHEN and SYDVKM.

The CDR3 sequence: CASSVRGQGGYTF. CDR3 bases: TGTGCCAGCAGCGTACGAGGCCAGGGGGGCTACACCTTC. V and J are TRBV9 and TRBJ1-2; possible D gene TRBD1, 6 bases. The CDR3 totals 13 residues. V lost 1 base to trimming and J lost 8 bases, with 12 bases between them. Germline lookup yields CDR1 SGDLS and CDR2 YYNGEE.

This chain links TRBV14 with TRBJ2-7; no clear D gene. The CDR3 totals 13 residues. Trimming cost V 6 bases and J 4 bases, with 13 bases left between them. Germline V CDR1 and CDR2: SGHDN, FVKESK. CDR3: CASSSRVSYEQYF. DNA for the CDR3: TGTGCCAGCAGTTCAAGGGTATCTTACGAGCAGTACTTC.

J is TRBJ2-7 and V is TRBV30; 11 bases fit TRBD1. CDR1 is GTSNPN, CDR2 SVGIG, per germline (reference sequence). The V and J ends lost 4 bases and 3 bases, in that order; junction bases with no gene match: 2. There are 13 residues in the CDR3. DNA of the CDR3: TGTGCCTGGAAGGGGACAGGGGGCTACGAGCAGTACTTC. This gives the protein CAWKGTGGYEQYF.

The chain employs TRBV7-2 and TRBJ1-2, with 8 bases aligning to TRBD1. The CDR3 contains 14 residues. The junction had 4 bases not matched to a gene; V was cut back by 3 bases and J by 4 bases. Per the germline V gene, CDR1 is SGHTA and CDR2 is FQGNSA. The chain's CDR3 is CASSFRGRGYGYTF. The CDR3 coding sequence is TGTGCCAGCAGCTTCAGGGGGCGAGGCTATGGCTACACCTTC.

V usage is TRBV30 and J usage is TRBJ1-2; the D is unclear. Germline CDR1 and CDR2: GTSNPN and SVGIG (reference sequence). The CDR3 extends over 13 amino acids. Trimming took 8 bases from V and 8 from J, leaving 21 bases between them. CDR3 in amino acids: CARLRAYEGGYTF. The DNA for the CDR3 is TGTGCCCGACTCCGGGCCTACGAGGGAGGCTACACCTTC.

V gene TRBV7-2 combines with J gene TRBJ2-7; TRBD1 aligns across 9 bases. Germline V CDR1 and CDR2: SGHTA, FQGNSA. The CDR3 is 14 amino acids. The V segment lost 5 bases and the J segment 4 bases; nucleotides outside the gene matches: 6. The CDR3 spells CASSPDRGGYEQYF. The DNA for the CDR3 is TGTGCCAGCAGCCCTGACAGGGGGGGATACGAGCAGTACTTC.